This entry describes one TCR beta chain. Its specificity is unknown. The sample belongs to a study of cytomegalovirus exposure and HLA in healthy donors. Overall study context: Within an early data release were 80 million to 90 million unique TCRs drawn from HLA-typed donors. Study-wide findings and caveats: Among donors in an Asian-associated ancestry cluster, a later analysis reportedly found fewer N-insertions than the roughly 650-donor mean. The classifier reportedly diagnosed cytomegalovirus status with high sensitivity and specificity.

The CDR3 has 15 amino acids. Germline trimming cut 5 bases from V and 0 bases from J; bases unmatched to any gene: 5. CDR1 is LNHDA, CDR2 SQIVND, per germline (reference sequence). This PCR relied on a set of 60 Vbeta primers and 13 Jbeta primers. The assay was immunoSEQ multiplex PCR, and TCRdb's table has in-frame clones only and misses some. The table lists 65,000 to 85,000 clones. Sequenced: PBMCs. The receptor's source is a female donor in good health and CMV-seropositive. V gene TRBV19 combines with J gene TRBJ2-3; 7 bases are a match to TRBD2. In nucleotides, the CDR3 is TGTGCCAGTAGTTCCAGGCGGGGGAGCACAGATACGCAGTATTTT. Translation gives CASSSRRGSTDTQYF.